The 3 T cell receptor beta chains below all came from one sample that was sequenced in a study of control samples from healthy donors and cancer patients. Profiling relied on immunoSEQ multiplex PCR, and the TCRdb table lists in-frame clones only, not all of them. The sample has around 82,000 clones, around 91% seen once. The sample was blood. The receptors were sampled from a man aged 50 or older in good health.

The V and J genes are TRBV7-2 and TRBJ2-3; perhaps TRBD2 as D (5 bases). Germline CDR1 and CDR2: SGHTA and FQGNSA. V was cut by 0 bases and J by 2 bases, with 12 bases left in between. CDR3 length: 16 amino acids. The CDR3 is CASSLAGLFYTDTQYF. Written as DNA, the CDR3 is TGTGCCAGCAGCTTAGCAGGACTTTTCTACACAGATACGCAGTATTTT.

The V call is TRBV30, the J call TRBJ2-3; perhaps TRBD1 as D (6 bases). Germline CDR1 and CDR2: GTSNPN and SVGIG (reference sequence). The CDR3 sequence is 10 residues long. V shed 5 bases and J shed 6 bases, with 6 bases lying between them. CDR3 in DNA: TGTGCCTGGGGGGGCGATACGCAGTATTTT. This translates into CAWGGDTQYF. Based on the CDR3 plus reference TRBV30 and TRBJ2-3, the full variable domain is SQTIHQWPATLVQPVGSPLSLECTVEGTSNPNLYWYRQAAGRGLQLLFYSVGIGQISSEVPQNLSASRPQDRQFILSSKKLLLSDSGFYLCAWGGDTQYFGPGTRLTVL.

The chain is built from TRBV6-5 and TRBJ1-3, with no clear D. CDR3 length: 14 residues. CDR1 and CDR2 from the germline V gene are MNHEY and SVGAGI. Between the trimmed V and J ends, which lost 0 bases and 2 bases, there was a span of 5 bases. The DNA for the CDR3 is TGTGCCAGCAGTTACTCGACAACTGGAAACACCATATATTTT. Its protein is CASSYSTTGNTIYF.